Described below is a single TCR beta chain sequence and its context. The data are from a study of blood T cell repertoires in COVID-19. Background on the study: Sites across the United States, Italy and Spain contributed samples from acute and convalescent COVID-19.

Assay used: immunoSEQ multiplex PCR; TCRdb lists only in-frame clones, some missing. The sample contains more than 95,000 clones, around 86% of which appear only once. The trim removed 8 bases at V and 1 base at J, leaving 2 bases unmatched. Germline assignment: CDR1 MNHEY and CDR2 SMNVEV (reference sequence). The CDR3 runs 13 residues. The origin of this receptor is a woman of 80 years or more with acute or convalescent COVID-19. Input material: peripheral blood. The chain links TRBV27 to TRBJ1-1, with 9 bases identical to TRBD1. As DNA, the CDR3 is TGTGCCAGCCGGACAGGGGAGAACACTGAAGCTTTCTTT. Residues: CASRTGENTEAFF.